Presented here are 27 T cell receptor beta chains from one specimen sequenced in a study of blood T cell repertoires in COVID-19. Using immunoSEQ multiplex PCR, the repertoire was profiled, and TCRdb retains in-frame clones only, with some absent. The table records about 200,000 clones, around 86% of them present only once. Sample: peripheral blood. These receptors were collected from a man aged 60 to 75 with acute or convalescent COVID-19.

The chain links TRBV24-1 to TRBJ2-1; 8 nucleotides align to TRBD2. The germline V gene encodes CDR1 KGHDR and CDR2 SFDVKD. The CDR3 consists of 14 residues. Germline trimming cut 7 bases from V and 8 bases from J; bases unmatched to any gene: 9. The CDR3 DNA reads TGTGCCACCAGCGGGGGGGCCTCTTTACATGAGCAGTTCTTC. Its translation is CATSGGASLHEQFF.

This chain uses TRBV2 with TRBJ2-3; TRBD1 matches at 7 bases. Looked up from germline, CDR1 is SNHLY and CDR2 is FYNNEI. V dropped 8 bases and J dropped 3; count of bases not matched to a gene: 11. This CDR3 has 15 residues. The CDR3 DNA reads TGTGCCAGCGGGGACCGACAGGGTGTAACAGATACGCAGTATTTT. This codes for CASGDRQGVTDTQYF.

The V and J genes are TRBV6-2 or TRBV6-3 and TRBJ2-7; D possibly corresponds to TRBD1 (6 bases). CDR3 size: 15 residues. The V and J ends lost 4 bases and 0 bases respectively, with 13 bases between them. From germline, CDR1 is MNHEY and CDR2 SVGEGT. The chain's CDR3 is CASSSPQGTSYEQYF. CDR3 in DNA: TGTGCCAGCAGTTCGCCCCAGGGGACCTCCTACGAGCAGTACTTC.

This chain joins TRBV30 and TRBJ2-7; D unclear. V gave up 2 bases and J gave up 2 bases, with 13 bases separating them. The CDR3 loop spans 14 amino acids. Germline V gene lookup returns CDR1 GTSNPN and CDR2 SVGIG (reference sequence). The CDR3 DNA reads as TGTGCCTGGAGTTTAGGAACAGTGACCTACGAGCAGTACTTC. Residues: CAWSLGTVTYEQYF.

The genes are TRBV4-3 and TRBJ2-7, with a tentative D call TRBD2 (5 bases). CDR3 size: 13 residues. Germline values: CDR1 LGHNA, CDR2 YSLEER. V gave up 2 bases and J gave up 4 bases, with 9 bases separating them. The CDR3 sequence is CASSQREGYEQYF. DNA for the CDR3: TGCGCCAGCAGCCAAAGAGAGGGATACGAGCAGTACTTC.

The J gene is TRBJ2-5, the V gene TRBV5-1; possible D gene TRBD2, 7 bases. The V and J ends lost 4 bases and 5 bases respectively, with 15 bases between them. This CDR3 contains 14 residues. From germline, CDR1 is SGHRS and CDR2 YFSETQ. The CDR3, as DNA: TGCGCCAGCAGCCTCGCCAGGGGAGGGGAGACCCAGTACTTC. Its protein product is CASSLARGGETQYF.

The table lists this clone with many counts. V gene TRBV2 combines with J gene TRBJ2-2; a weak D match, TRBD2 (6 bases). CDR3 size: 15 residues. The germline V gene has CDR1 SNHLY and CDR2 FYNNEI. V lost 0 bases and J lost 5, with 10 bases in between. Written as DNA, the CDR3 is TGTGCCAGCAGTGAAGCGGAGGCGGGGACCGGGGAGCTGTTTTTT. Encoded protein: CASSEAEAGTGELFF.

The CDR3 loop is CASRLPGQVSYGYTF. In nucleotides, the CDR3 is TGTGCCAGTAGGCTGCCCGGACAAGTAAGCTATGGCTACACCTTC. This rearrangement joins TRBV19 to TRBJ1-2, with a weak D call TRBD1 (5 bases). The CDR3 is 15 residues long. CDR1 is LNHDA and CDR2 is SQIVND in the germline V gene (reference sequence). Trimming pared 6 bases from V and 4 bases from J, leaving 18 bases between.

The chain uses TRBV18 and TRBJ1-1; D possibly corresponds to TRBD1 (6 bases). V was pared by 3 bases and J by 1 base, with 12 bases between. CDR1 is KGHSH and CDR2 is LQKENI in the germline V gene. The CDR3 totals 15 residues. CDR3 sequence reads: CASSPTGDSNTEAFF. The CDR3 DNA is TGTGCCAGCTCACCGACAGGAGATTCGAACACTGAAGCTTTCTTT.

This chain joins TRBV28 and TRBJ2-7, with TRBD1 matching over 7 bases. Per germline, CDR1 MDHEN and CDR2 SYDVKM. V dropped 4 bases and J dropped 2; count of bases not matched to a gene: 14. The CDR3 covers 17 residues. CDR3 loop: CASSSPYADRRPYEQYF. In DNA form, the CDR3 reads TGTGCCAGCAGTTCCCCCTACGCGGACAGGAGACCCTACGAGCAGTACTTC.

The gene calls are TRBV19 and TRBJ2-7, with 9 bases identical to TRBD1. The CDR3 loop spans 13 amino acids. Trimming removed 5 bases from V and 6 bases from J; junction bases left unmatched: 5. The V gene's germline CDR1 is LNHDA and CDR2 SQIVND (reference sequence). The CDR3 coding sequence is TGTGCCAGTAGTCGACAGGGGGTAGGCGAGCAGTACTTC. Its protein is CASSRQGVGEQYF. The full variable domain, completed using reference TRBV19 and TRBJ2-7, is DGGITQSPKYLFRKEGQNVTLSCEQNLNHDAMYWYRQDPGQGLRLIYYSQIVNDFQKGDIAEGYSVSREKKESFPLTVTSAQKNPTAFYLCASSRQGVGEQYFGPGTRLTVT.

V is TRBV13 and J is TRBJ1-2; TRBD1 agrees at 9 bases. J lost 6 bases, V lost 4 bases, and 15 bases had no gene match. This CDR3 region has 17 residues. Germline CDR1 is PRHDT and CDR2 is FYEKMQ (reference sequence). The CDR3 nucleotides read TGTGCCAGCAGCTCACACTCCGGACAGGGGAAAATCCATGGCTACACCTTC. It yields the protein CASSSHSGQGKIHGYTF.

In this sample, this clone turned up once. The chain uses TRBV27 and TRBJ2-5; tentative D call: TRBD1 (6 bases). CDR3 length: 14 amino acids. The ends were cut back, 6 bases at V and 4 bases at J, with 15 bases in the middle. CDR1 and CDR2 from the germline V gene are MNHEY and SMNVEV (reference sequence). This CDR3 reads CASSQRGFVETQYF. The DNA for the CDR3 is TGTGCCAGCAGCCAGAGGGGGTTCGTAGAGACCCAGTACTTC.

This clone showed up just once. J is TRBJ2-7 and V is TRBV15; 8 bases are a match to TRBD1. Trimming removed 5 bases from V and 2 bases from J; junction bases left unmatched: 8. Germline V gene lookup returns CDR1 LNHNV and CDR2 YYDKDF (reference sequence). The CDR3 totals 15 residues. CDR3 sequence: CATSGRGQDTYEQYF. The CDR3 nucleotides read TGTGCCACCAGCGGAAGGGGACAGGACACCTACGAGCAGTACTTC.

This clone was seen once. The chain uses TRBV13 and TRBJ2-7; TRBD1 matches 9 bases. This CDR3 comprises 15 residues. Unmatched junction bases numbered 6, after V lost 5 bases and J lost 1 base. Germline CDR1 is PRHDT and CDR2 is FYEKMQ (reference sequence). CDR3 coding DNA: TGTGCCAGCAGCCGACGGACAGGGGATTCCTACGAGCAGTACTTC. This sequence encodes CASSRRTGDSYEQYF.

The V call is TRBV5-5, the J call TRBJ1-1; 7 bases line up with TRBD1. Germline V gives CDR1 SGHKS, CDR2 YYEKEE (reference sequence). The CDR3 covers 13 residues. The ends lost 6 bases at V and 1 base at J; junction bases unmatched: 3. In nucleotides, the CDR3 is TGTGCCAGCACCTCAGGGGGGAACACTGAAGCTTTCTTT. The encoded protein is CASTSGGNTEAFF.

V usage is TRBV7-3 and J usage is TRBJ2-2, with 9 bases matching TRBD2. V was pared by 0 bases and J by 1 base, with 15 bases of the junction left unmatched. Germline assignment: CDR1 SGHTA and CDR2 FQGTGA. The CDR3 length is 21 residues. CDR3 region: CASSLTWASGAFPKNTGELFF. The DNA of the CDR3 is TGTGCCAGCAGCTTAACGTGGGCTAGCGGGGCATTCCCCAAGAACACCGGGGAGCTGTTTTTT. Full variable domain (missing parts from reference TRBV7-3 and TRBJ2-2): GAGVSQTPSNKVTEKGKYVELRCDPISGHTALYWYRQSLGQGPEFLIYFQGTGAADDSGLPNDRFFAVRPEGSVSTLKIQRTERGDSAVYLCASSLTWASGAFPKNTGELFFGEGSRLTVL.

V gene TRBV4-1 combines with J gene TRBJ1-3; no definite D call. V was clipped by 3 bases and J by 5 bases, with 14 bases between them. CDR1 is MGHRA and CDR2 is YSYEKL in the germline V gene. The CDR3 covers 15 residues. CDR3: CASSQGVVVRNTIYF. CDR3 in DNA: TGCGCCAGCAGCCAGGGAGTCGTCGTCCGAAACACCATATATTTT.

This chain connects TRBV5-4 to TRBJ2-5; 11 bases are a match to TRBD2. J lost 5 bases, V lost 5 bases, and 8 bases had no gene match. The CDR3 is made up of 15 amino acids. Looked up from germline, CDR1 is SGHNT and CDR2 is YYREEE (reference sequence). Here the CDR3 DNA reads TGTGCCAGCAGGAGTAGCGGGGGGGCACGGGAGACCCAGTACTTC. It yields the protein CASRSSGGARETQYF.

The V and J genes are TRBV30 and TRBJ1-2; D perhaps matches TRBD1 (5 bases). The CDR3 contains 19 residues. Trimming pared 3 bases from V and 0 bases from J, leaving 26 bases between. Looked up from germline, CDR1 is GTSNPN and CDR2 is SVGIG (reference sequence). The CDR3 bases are TGTGCCTGGAGGAACAGACAGTGGGGTGTAGATCTGACTAACTATGGCTACACCTTC. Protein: CAWRNRQWGVDLTNYGYTF.

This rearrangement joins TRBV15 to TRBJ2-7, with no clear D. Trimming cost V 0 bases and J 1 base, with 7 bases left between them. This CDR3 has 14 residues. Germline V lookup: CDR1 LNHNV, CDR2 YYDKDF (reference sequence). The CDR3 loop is CATSRDLGSYEQYF. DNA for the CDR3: TGTGCCACCAGCAGAGATCTCGGGTCCTACGAGCAGTACTTC.

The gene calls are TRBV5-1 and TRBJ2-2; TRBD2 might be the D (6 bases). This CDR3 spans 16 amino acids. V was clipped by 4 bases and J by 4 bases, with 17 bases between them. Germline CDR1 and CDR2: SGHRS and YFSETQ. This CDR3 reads CASSPLGTGGTGELFF. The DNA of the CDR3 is TGCGCCAGCAGCCCCCTTGGGACTGGAGGCACCGGGGAGCTGTTTTTT.

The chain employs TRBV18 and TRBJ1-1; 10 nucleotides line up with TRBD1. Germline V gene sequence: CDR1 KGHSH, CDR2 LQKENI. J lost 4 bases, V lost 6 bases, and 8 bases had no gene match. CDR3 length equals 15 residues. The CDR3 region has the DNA TGTGCCAGCTCCCCCGGACAGGGGGAAACCACTGAAGCTTTCTTT. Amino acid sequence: CASSPGQGETTEAFF.

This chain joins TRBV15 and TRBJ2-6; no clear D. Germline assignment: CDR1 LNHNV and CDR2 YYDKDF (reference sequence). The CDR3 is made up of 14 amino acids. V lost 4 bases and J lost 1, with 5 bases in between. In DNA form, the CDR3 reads TGTGCCACCAGCACCCAATCTGGGGCCAACGTCCTGACTTTC. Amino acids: CATSTQSGANVLTF.

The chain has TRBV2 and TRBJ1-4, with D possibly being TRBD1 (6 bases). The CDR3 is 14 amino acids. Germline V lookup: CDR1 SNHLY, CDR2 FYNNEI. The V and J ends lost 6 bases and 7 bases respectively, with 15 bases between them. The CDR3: CASSKTGIGEKLFF. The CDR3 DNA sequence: TGTGCCAGCAGCAAAACAGGGATTGGTGAAAAACTGTTTTTT.

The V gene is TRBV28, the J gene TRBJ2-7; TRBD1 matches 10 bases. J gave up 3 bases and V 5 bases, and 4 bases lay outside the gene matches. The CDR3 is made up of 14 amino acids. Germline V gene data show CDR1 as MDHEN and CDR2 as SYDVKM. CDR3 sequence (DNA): TGTGCCAGCAGTCGCCGGGACAGGGGCTACGAGCAGTACTTC. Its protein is CASSRRDRGYEQYF.

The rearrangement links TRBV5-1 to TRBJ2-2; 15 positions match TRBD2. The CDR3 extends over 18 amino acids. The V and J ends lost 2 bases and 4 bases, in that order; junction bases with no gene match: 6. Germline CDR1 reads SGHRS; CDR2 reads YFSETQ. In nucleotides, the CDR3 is TGCGCCAGCAGCTTAACGGGACTAGCGGGGGGCAGCACCGGGGAGCTGTTTTTT. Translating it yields CASSLTGLAGGSTGELFF.